The 10 T cell receptor beta chains in this list originate from one sample, sequenced in a study of siplizumab effects on memory and regulatory T cells. Method: immunoSEQ multiplex PCR; TCRdb's copy keeps in-frame clones and lacks some. The sample holds some 100,000 clones; around 92% are singletons and the top ten take around 0.77%. Sequencing used Tregs sorted from blood. Receptors originate from a human donor in good health.

The V call is TRBV10-2, the J call TRBJ2-1, with 8 positions matching TRBD2. The CDR3 has 17 amino acids. The V gene's germline CDR1 is WSHSY and CDR2 SAAADI. With 6 bases clipped from V and 1 base from J, the junction kept 11 bases outside the gene matches. For the CDR3, the DNA is TGCGCCAGCAGGAGGATGAACCGGGAGGGGTCCTACAATGAGCAGTTCTTC. Residues: CASRRMNREGSYNEQFF.

CDR3 sequence (DNA): TGTGCCAGCAGCTTAGCCGGGACTAGCGGGACGGTTTGGGGCAATGAGCAGTTCTTC. It translates to CASSLAGTSGTVWGNEQFF. The chain recombines TRBV11-2 with TRBJ2-1, with 13 bases identical to TRBD2. This CDR3 region has 19 residues. Germline loops: CDR1 SGHAT, CDR2 FQNNGV. V shed 1 base and J 6 bases; nucleotides not matched to a gene: 12.

This clone was recorded a few times. The chain is built from TRBV10-1 and TRBJ2-5; TRBD1 is a possible D gene (6 bases). The CDR3 spans 14 residues. The germline CDR1 and CDR2 sequences are WNHNN and SYGVQD (reference sequence). The V and J ends lost 0 bases and 1 base respectively, with 6 bases between them. The DNA of the CDR3 is TGCGCCAGCAGTGAGTCGACAGGCCAAGAGACCCAGTACTTC. Protein product: CASSESTGQETQYF.

The chain combines TRBV4-1 with TRBJ2-1, with 10 bases matching TRBD2. CDR3 length equals 18 residues. CDR1 and CDR2 (germline): MGHRA, YSYEKL. Germline trimming cut 1 base from V and 7 bases from J; bases unmatched to any gene: 13. CDR3 amino acids: CASSQAWLSGRERNEQFF. The DNA for the CDR3 is TGCGCCAGCAGCCAAGCGTGGCTGAGCGGGAGGGAGCGGAATGAGCAGTTCTTC.

The chain employs TRBV5-1 and TRBJ1-4; D is ambiguous. V gave up 4 bases and J gave up 1 base, with 8 bases separating them. Germline CDR1 and CDR2: SGHRS and YFSETQ. The length of the CDR3 is 14 residues. In DNA, the CDR3 is TGCGCCAGCAGCCCCGGTCGAACTAATGAAAAACTGTTTTTT. Translated, it gives CASSPGRTNEKLFF. The entire variable domain, with the rest obtained from reference TRBV5-1 and TRBJ1-4, is as follows: KAGVTQTPRYLIKTRGQQVTLSCSPISGHRSVSWYQQTPGQGLQFLFEYFSETQRNKGNFPGRFSGRQFSNSRSEMNVSTLELGDSALYLCASSPGRTNEKLFFGSGTQLSVL.

V is TRBV28 and J is TRBJ1-4; 9 nucleotides agree with TRBD1. The V gene's germline CDR1 is MDHEN and CDR2 SYDVKM. Germline trimming cut 5 bases from V and 16 bases from J; bases unmatched to any gene: 5. CDR3 length equals 11 residues. The CDR3 sequence: CASSTLGQGFF. DNA for the CDR3: TGTGCCAGCAGTACCTTGGGACAGGGGTTTTTT.

The chain employs TRBV10-3 and TRBJ1-2; TRBD1 agrees at 8 bases. The CDR3 spans 14 residues. V was clipped by 6 bases and J by 5 bases; unmatched bases: 8. Germline V gene sequence: CDR1 ENHRY, CDR2 SYGVKD. The CDR3, as DNA: TGTGCCATCAGGGAACAGGGGGTAGGATATGGCTACACCTTC. This encodes CAIREQGVGYGYTF.

The chain has TRBV6-1 and TRBJ2-7; TRBD2 matches 12 bases. Germline lookup yields CDR1 MNHNS and CDR2 SASEGT. Trimming at V came to 7 bases and at J to 10 bases, leaving 14 bases not matched to a gene. CDR3 size: 15 residues. CDR3 DNA: TGTGCCAGCACCGCCGGACTAGCGGGGATTATGGGACAGTACTTC. It yields the protein CASTAGLAGIMGQYF.

The chain couples TRBV2 to TRBJ2-4; no definite D call. Trimming took 3 bases from V and 0 from J, leaving 9 bases between them. Germline CDR1 and CDR2: SNHLY and FYNNEI. CDR3 length equals 15 residues. CDR3 residues: CASSDDLVAKNIQYF. CDR3 sequence (DNA): TGTGCCAGCAGTGACGATCTCGTAGCCAAAAACATTCAGTACTTC.

V and J are TRBV5-1 and TRBJ2-5, with TRBD2 matching 10 bases. The CDR3 is 17 amino acids. Per the germline V gene, CDR1 is SGHRS and CDR2 is YFSETQ. V was pared by 4 bases and J by 0 bases, with 9 bases of the junction left unmatched. CDR3 in amino acids: CASSKPRTSGHQETQYF. DNA for the CDR3: TGCGCCAGCAGCAAACCCAGGACTAGCGGACACCAAGAGACCCAGTACTTC.